These 29 T cell receptor beta chains share one sample of origin, sequenced in a study of Graves' ophthalmopathy and Graves' hyperthyroidism. TCR beta CDR3 amplification used RNA transcripts. Scientists carried out first-round RT-PCR using HTBI primers and then a second-round multiplex PCR. TCRdb reanalysed the multiplex PCR reads using MiXCR and keeps one entry per CDR3 protein. The table records about 500,000 distinct CDR3 sequences, approximately 15% of them present only once. The specimen sequenced was blood. These receptor sequences come from a woman younger than 45 with Graves' ophthalmopathy.

The rearrangement links TRBV11-2 to TRBJ2-5; 7 bases align to TRBD2. Germline assignment: CDR1 SGHAT and CDR2 FQNNGV. The CDR3 loop spans 16 amino acids. V gave up 0 bases and J gave up 2 bases; unmatched junction bases: 6. As DNA, the CDR3 is TGTGCCAGCAGCTTAGATCGGCTAGCGGAGCAAGAGACCCAGTACTTC. Translation gives CASSLDRLAEQETQYF.

The CDR3 region is CASSNQGTDEQYF. The CDR3 DNA follows: TGTGCCAGCAGTAACCAGGGTACCGACGAGCAGTACTTC. This chain uses TRBV2 with TRBJ2-7; tentative D call: TRBD1 (5 bases). CDR3 length: 13 amino acids. The V end lost 5 bases, the J end lost 5 bases, and 13 bases lay between the germline ends. Germline CDR1 and CDR2: SNHLY and FYNNEI.

The sample holds many counts of this clonotype. CDR3 DNA sequence: TGTGCCAGCAGTTACCACCGGGACAGGGACTATGGCTACACCTTC. It specifies CASSYHRDRDYGYTF. The V gene is TRBV6-5, the J gene TRBJ1-2, with TRBD1 matching over 9 bases. Per germline, CDR1 MNHEY and CDR2 SVGAGI. V lost 2 bases to trimming and J lost 3 bases; unmatched junction nucleotides: 4. The CDR3 is made up of 15 amino acids.

At least ten counts were recorded for this clonotype. V gene TRBV12-3 or TRBV12-4 combines with J gene TRBJ1-1, with D possibly being TRBD1 (5 bases). The CDR3 totals 15 residues. V lost 6 bases, J lost 1 base, and 15 bases lay in between. The CDR3 protein is CASSPGAGWNTEAFF. The CDR3 coding sequence is TGTGCCAGCAGCCCCGGGGCAGGCTGGAACACTGAAGCTTTCTTT.

The sample holds a few counts of this clonotype. The chain has TRBV30 and TRBJ1-5, with D perhaps TRBD1 (5 bases). The germline V and J ends were trimmed by 2 bases and 0 bases, with 8 bases remaining between them. This CDR3 contains 14 residues. Germline V gene data show CDR1 as GTSNPN and CDR2 as SVGIG (reference sequence). CDR3 nucleotides: TGTGCCTGGAGTATAGACAGTAGCAATCAGCCCCAGCATTTT. As protein: CAWSIDSSNQPQHF. Full variable domain (outside the CDR3, taken from reference TRBV30 and TRBJ1-5): SQTIHQWPATLVQPVGSPLSLECTVEGTSNPNLYWYRQAAGRGLQLLFYSVGIGQISSEVPQNLSASRPQDRQFILSSKKLLLSDSGFYLCAWSIDSSNQPQHFGDGTRLSIL.

This clonotype was detected ten times or more. V gene TRBV11-1 combines with J gene TRBJ2-7, with TRBD1 identical over 7 bases. The CDR3 length is 16 residues. CDR1 and CDR2 from the germline V gene are SGHAT and FQDESV (reference sequence). Germline trimming cut 5 bases from V and 3 bases from J; bases unmatched to any gene: 13. The CDR3 bases are TGTGCCAGCAGCATATGGGGCGACAGGGAAAGCTACGAGCAGTACTTC. Protein: CASSIWGDRESYEQYF. Using reference TRBV11-1 and TRBJ2-7 for the parts outside the CDR3, the full variable domain is EAEVAQSPRYKITEKSQAVAFWCDPISGHATLYWYRQILGQGPELLVQFQDESVVDDSQLPKDRFSAERLKGVDSTLKIQPAELGDSAMYLCASSIWGDRESYEQYFGPGTRLTVT.

The rearrangement joins TRBV6-1 to TRBJ1-5; 10 positions match TRBD1. The CDR3 runs 16 residues. Per the germline V gene, CDR1 is MNHNS and CDR2 is SASEGT. J was trimmed by 4 bases and V by 2 bases; bases with no gene match: 5. The CDR3 coding sequence is TGTGCCAGCAGTGAAATGACAGGGGGCGCAAATCAGCCCCAGCATTTT. It yields the protein CASSEMTGGANQPQHF.

The rearrangement joins TRBV12-3 or TRBV12-4 to TRBJ1-1, with D tentatively TRBD1 (6 bases). The CDR3 sequence is 13 residues long. The V gene lost 7 bases and the J gene lost 6 bases, with 15 bases spanning the gap. The CDR3 DNA is TGTGCCAGCATGCAGGGCAGGGGCGCTGAAGCTTTCTTT. It is translated as CASMQGRGAEAFF.

Worth noting for this clonotype: Here the CDR3 omits its conserved ending phenylalanine or tryptophan, so a read error is the likely source. V gene TRBV12-3 or TRBV12-4 combines with J gene TRBJ1-2; 9 positions agree with TRBD1. V shed 8 bases and J 11 bases; nucleotides not matched to a gene: 12. The CDR3 covers 13 residues. CDR3 in DNA: TGTGCCAGCTGTCTCGCGGGACAGGGTTGGTACACCGTC. Translation: CASCLAGQGWYTV.

This clonotype has only a few counts. The chain uses TRBV7-2 and TRBJ1-3, with D uncertain. The CDR3 sequence is 15 residues long. Trimming took 5 bases from V and 0 from J, leaving 11 bases between them. Germline V gene lookup returns CDR1 SGHTA and CDR2 FQGNSA. The CDR3 DNA follows: TGTGCCAGCAGCGAAAGGTTGAGCTCTGGAAACACCATATATTTT. Translating it yields CASSERLSSGNTIYF.

This clonotype was recorded at least ten times. This chain uses TRBV10-3 with TRBJ2-5, with 8 nucleotides matching TRBD2. Trimming at V came to 4 bases and at J to 1 base, leaving 5 bases not matched to a gene. The germline CDR1 and CDR2 sequences are ENHRY and SYGVKD. This CDR3 has 15 amino acids. The CDR3: CAISASLAGQETQYF. In nucleotides, the CDR3 is TGTGCCATCAGTGCTTCTCTAGCGGGCCAAGAGACCCAGTACTTC.

This clonotype was detected ten times or more. The chain links TRBV12-3 or TRBV12-4 to TRBJ1-2, with D tentatively TRBD1 (5 bases). The CDR3 loop spans 13 amino acids. V was shortened by 7 bases and J by 4 bases, with 13 bases between the two germline ends. The CDR3: CASNPGTTYGYTF. CDR3 nucleotide sequence: TGTGCCAGCAACCCCGGGACCACCTATGGCTACACCTTC.

This clonotype was recorded a few times. V usage is TRBV20-1 and J usage is TRBJ1-1; 7 nucleotides line up with TRBD1. The V segment lost 5 bases and the J segment 5 bases; nucleotides outside the gene matches: 5. This CDR3 is built from 12 residues. Germline V gives CDR1 DFQATT, CDR2 SNEGSKA (reference sequence). The CDR3 bases are TGCAGTGCTGGGGAGACAGGGACTGAAGCTTTCTTT. Translating gives CSAGETGTEAFF.

This sequence joins TRBV28 and TRBJ1-1; 7 positions match TRBD1. Trimming took 3 bases from V and 4 from J; bases not matched to a gene: 20. CDR1 and CDR2 from the germline V gene are MDHEN and SYDVKM. This CDR3 contains 19 residues. CDR3 bases: TGTGCCAGCAGTTTTGACAGGGCCGCCGTCGTTTTCGGGGGCACTGAAGCTTTCTTT. Encoded protein: CASSFDRAAVVFGGTEAFF. Combining the CDR3 with reference TRBV28 and TRBJ1-1 gives the whole variable domain DVKVTQSSRYLVKRTGEKVFLECVQDMDHENMFWYRQDPGLGLRLIYFSYDVKMKEKGDIPEGYSVSREKKERFSLILESASTNQTSMYLCASSFDRAAVVFGGTEAFFGQGTRLTVV.

This clonotype was counted at least ten times. V usage is TRBV6-1 and J usage is TRBJ2-2; D is undetermined. Trimming left V 7 bases short and J 6 bases short, with 6 bases between. Germline loops: CDR1 MNHNS, CDR2 SASEGT. This CDR3 contains 11 residues. The CDR3: CASTTAGELFF. In DNA, the CDR3 is TGTGCCAGCACTACAGCCGGGGAGCTGTTTTTT.

This clonotype was recorded at least ten times. CDR3 in amino acids: CASRGLSGSPLHF. Written as DNA, the CDR3 is TGTGCCAGCAGAGGACTATCCGGGTCACCCCTCCACTTT. The chain links TRBV12-3 or TRBV12-4 to TRBJ1-6; D remains ambiguous. V lost 6 bases and J lost 10, with 13 bases in between. This CDR3 is 13 amino acids long.

This clonotype came up many times. The genes are TRBV5-1 and TRBJ2-7; D might be TRBD1 or TRBD2, each matching 5 bases. Looked up from germline, CDR1 is SGHRS and CDR2 is YFSETQ. This CDR3 region has 15 residues. Trimming took off 0 bases at V and 5 bases at J, with 15 bases between the two ends. CDR3 sequence (DNA): TGCGCCAGCAGCTTGGCCTTGGGGGTTAGCGACGAGCAGTACTTC. Residues: CASSLALGVSDEQYF.

This clonotype was recorded many times. V is TRBV29-1 and J is TRBJ1-2, with 9 bases lining up with TRBD1. V was pared by 7 bases and J by 7 bases, with 16 bases of the junction left unmatched. This CDR3 is built from 15 residues. CDR1 is SQVTM, CDR2 ANQGSEA, per germline. CDR3 protein: CSAIQGASPIGGYTF. For the CDR3, the DNA is TGCAGCGCAATACAGGGGGCATCCCCGATCGGTGGCTACACCTTC.

This clonotype was counted at least ten times. The chain joins TRBV15 to TRBJ2-5; D unresolved. CDR3 length: 13 residues. The V gene's germline CDR1 is LNHNV and CDR2 YYDKDF (reference sequence). The ends were cut back, 0 bases at V and 4 bases at J, with 6 bases in the middle. CDR3 sequence reads: CATSRDLGETQYF. The CDR3 bases are TGTGCCACCAGCAGAGATTTAGGAGAGACCCAGTACTTC.

The sample holds many counts of this clonotype. This chain uses TRBV6-2 or TRBV6-3 with TRBJ2-7; D not certain. The V gene's germline CDR1 is MNHEY and CDR2 SVGEGT. Between the trimmed V and J ends, which lost 0 bases and 3 bases, there was a span of 9 bases. The CDR3 runs 14 residues. In DNA, the CDR3 is TGTGCCAGCAGTTACTCATTCGGTTTCTACGAGCAGTACTTC. The encoded protein is CASSYSFGFYEQYF.

Ten or more counts support this clonotype. This chain connects TRBV6-4 to TRBJ2-2, with D uncertain. CDR1 is MRHNA, CDR2 SNTAGT, per germline. V dropped 2 bases and J dropped 1 base, with 14 bases sitting between them. The CDR3 runs 17 residues. For the CDR3, the DNA is TGTGCCAGCAGTGACGGGAATGTGGGTCGGAACACCGGGGAGCTGTTTTTT. This codes for CASSDGNVGRNTGELFF.

This clonotype has a handful of counts. The rearrangement uses TRBV20-1 and TRBJ2-4, with D uncertain. Germline values: CDR1 DFQATT, CDR2 SNEGSKA (reference sequence). Deletions cut 3 bases from V and 0 bases from J, with 6 bases between. This CDR3 region has 13 residues. CDR3 nucleotides: TGCAGTGCTAGTTTTGTAGCCAAAAACATTCAGTACTTC. Translation gives CSASFVAKNIQYF.

This clonotype showed up many times. The CDR3 here is CASGPLVDEQYF. CDR3 DNA: TGTGCCAGCGGACCCTTGGTGGACGAGCAGTACTTC. The chain is built from TRBV18 and TRBJ2-7; D is ambiguous. Germline CDR1 reads KGHSH; CDR2 reads LQKENI. The CDR3 extends over 12 amino acids. V was clipped by 8 bases and J by 5 bases, with 13 bases between them.

This clonotype was observed a handful of times. The J gene is TRBJ1-5, the V gene TRBV18; no definite D call. V was pared by 6 bases and J by 2 bases, with 11 bases between. Germline values: CDR1 KGHSH, CDR2 LQKENI. The CDR3 length is 14 residues. CDR3 sequence (DNA): TGTGCCAGCTCCTGGGGTCACGGCAATCAGCCCCAGCATTTT. Its translation: CASSWGHGNQPQHF.

This clonotype has at least ten counts. This sequence joins TRBV2 and TRBJ1-5, with D tentatively TRBD1 (6 bases). The CDR3 length is 14 residues. Germline V CDR1 and CDR2: SNHLY, FYNNEI. V was trimmed by 6 bases and J by 10 bases, leaving 19 bases between them. In DNA form, the CDR3 reads TGTGCCAGCAGGCTCTACAGGGAGCTACGTCCCCAGCATTTT. Translation: CASRLYRELRPQHF.

This clonotype was recorded many times. The chain links TRBV30 to TRBJ1-3, with a possible D match to TRBD1 (5 bases). The CDR3 runs 13 residues. V lost 4 bases and J lost 0, with 7 bases in between. Germline CDR1 GTSNPN, CDR2 SVGIG (reference sequence). CDR3 in amino acids: CAWTGPSGNTIYF. CDR3 nucleotide sequence: TGTGCCTGGACAGGGCCCTCTGGAAACACCATATATTTT.

This chain links TRBV28 with TRBJ1-5; D perhaps matches TRBD1 (6 bases). This CDR3 spans 15 amino acids. Trimming pared 3 bases from V and 2 bases from J, leaving 11 bases between. Germline CDR1 and CDR2: MDHEN and SYDVKM. In DNA form, the CDR3 reads TGTGCCAGCAGTTTCACGGGGGCTGGCAATCAGCCCCAGCATTTT. Protein sequence: CASSFTGAGNQPQHF.

In its sample, this clonotype was seen a few times. The chain joins TRBV20-1 to TRBJ2-1, with 7 bases fitting TRBD1. J was trimmed by 0 bases and V by 3 bases; bases with no gene match: 2. The CDR3 has 14 amino acids. The V gene's germline CDR1 is DFQATT and CDR2 SNEGSKA (reference sequence). This CDR3 is CSASRGSSYNEQFF. CDR3 coding DNA: TGCAGTGCTAGCAGGGGGAGCTCCTACAATGAGCAGTTCTTC.

This clonotype was detected ten times or more. The chain combines TRBV28 with TRBJ1-6; maybe TRBD1 (6 bases). The CDR3 loop spans 17 amino acids. The germline gives CDR1 MDHEN, CDR2 SYDVKM. Trimming pared 7 bases from V and 3 bases from J, leaving 19 bases between. The CDR3 DNA sequence: TGTGCCAGCACCCCTGGTTTGGGGGGCCGCTATAATTCACCCCTCCACTTT. This sequence encodes CASTPGLGGRYNSPLHF.